Shown below are 8 T cell receptor beta chains from a single sample sequenced in a study of blood T cell repertoires in COVID-19. Produced via immunoSEQ multiplex PCR; TCRdb's table is partial and in-frame only. This table has more than 200,000 clones, roughly three quarters appearing once. The sample taken for sequencing was peripheral blood. The source is a middle-aged woman with active or convalescent COVID-19.

DNA for the CDR3: TGTGCCATCAGTGGATCCGGGATTGCTGAAGCTTTCTTT. It specifies CAISGSGIAEAFF. This sequence joins TRBV10-3 and TRBJ1-1, with D uncertain. The V gene's germline CDR1 is ENHRY and CDR2 SYGVKD. The CDR3 sequence is 13 residues long. The ends were cut back, 4 bases at V and 6 bases at J, with 12 bases in the middle.

This clone was seen repeatedly, ten times or more. The chain has TRBV12-5 and TRBJ2-7, with TRBD1 identical over 9 bases. Germline CDR1 reads LGHNT; CDR2 reads FRNRAP. The CDR3 runs 16 residues. V trimming: 1 base; J trimming: 1 base; junction bases outside the gene matches: 5. The CDR3 DNA reads as TGTGCTAGTGGTTTGGCGACAGGGGGAGGATCCTACGAGCAGTACTTC. It yields the protein CASGLATGGGSYEQYF.

CDR3: CASSPGTRMAGELFF. In nucleotides, the CDR3 is TGTGCCAGCAGTCCCGGGACTAGAATGGCCGGGGAGCTGTTTTTT. V and J are TRBV28 and TRBJ2-2; 8 positions match TRBD2. The CDR3 length is 15 residues. The J segment lost 6 bases and the V segment lost 5 bases, leaving 8 bases of the junction unmatched. Germline V gene data show CDR1 as MDHEN and CDR2 as SYDVKM. The complete variable domain, with remaining parts taken from reference TRBV28 and TRBJ2-2, reads DVKVTQSSRYLVKRTGEKVFLECVQDMDHENMFWYRQDPGLGLRLIYFSYDVKMKEKGDIPEGYSVSREKKERFSLILESASTNQTSMYLCASSPGTRMAGELFFGEGSRLTVL.

The CDR3 is CASSLAGSYEQYV. The CDR3 nucleotides are TGTGCCAGCAGTTTGGCAGGGTCCTACGAGCAGTACGTC. The chain combines TRBV28 with TRBJ2-7; possibly TRBD1 for D (5 bases). CDR3 length: 13 amino acids. Germline CDR1 MDHEN, CDR2 SYDVKM. V was trimmed by 3 bases and J by 1 base, leaving 7 bases between them.

The rearrangement links TRBV2 to TRBJ2-4; possibly TRBD2 for D (5 bases). The CDR3 contains 14 residues. The V gene's germline CDR1 is SNHLY and CDR2 FYNNEI. V dropped 1 base and J dropped 3 bases, with 7 bases sitting between them. The CDR3 sequence is CASSEGGLKNIQYF. For the CDR3, the DNA is TGTGCCAGCAGTGAAGGAGGACTCAAAAACATTCAGTACTTC.

The chain recombines TRBV18 with TRBJ1-4; TRBD1 matches at 9 bases. The junction had 7 bases not matched to a gene; V was cut back by 3 bases and J by 8 bases. This CDR3 spans 15 amino acids. Germline V gene data show CDR1 as KGHSH and CDR2 as LQKENI. The DNA for the CDR3 is TGTGCCAGCTCACCTCCGACAGGGGGAGGAGAAAAACTGTTTTTT. This translates into CASSPPTGGGEKLFF.

The chain couples TRBV25-1 to TRBJ1-1; 7 nucleotides align to TRBD1. The length of the CDR3 is 14 residues. The germline V gene encodes CDR1 MGHDK and CDR2 SYGVNS. V lost 7 bases and J lost 5; bases outside the gene matches: 10. The chain's CDR3 is CASKPTGYGTEAFF. DNA for the CDR3: TGTGCCAGCAAACCGACAGGGTACGGGACTGAAGCTTTCTTT.

The rearrangement links TRBV5-4 to TRBJ1-4; 9 bases map to TRBD1. The J segment lost 4 bases and the V segment lost 4 bases, leaving 5 bases of the junction unmatched. CDR1 is SGHNT, CDR2 YYREEE, per germline (reference sequence). The CDR3 is 15 amino acids. CDR3 sequence: CASSVQGAGNEKLFF. The CDR3 bases are TGTGCCAGCAGCGTACAGGGGGCTGGTAATGAAAAACTGTTTTTT.